These 5 T cell receptor beta chains share one sample of origin, sequenced in a study of blood T cell repertoires in COVID-19. Generated by immunoSEQ multiplex PCR, the TCRdb table keeps only in-frame clones and is missing some. Of 110,000 to 150,000 clones in the sample, approximately 90% were seen once. Sequencing input: PBMCs or T cells enriched from blood (not recorded which). The receptors here all came from a man between 50 and 59 years old who had recovered from COVID-19.

CDR3 protein: CASSYSSTQYF. CDR3 DNA sequence: TGTGCCAGCAGTTACTCCAGTACGCAGTATTTT. V gene TRBV6-2 or TRBV6-3 combines with J gene TRBJ2-3; no clear D. V dropped 0 bases and J dropped 8 bases, with 3 bases sitting between them. CDR1 and CDR2 from the germline V gene are MNHEY and SVGEGT. CDR3 length: 11 residues.

This clone was seen just once. CDR3 DNA sequence: TGTGCCAGCAGTGGACCAGGACAGGGGGCCCAAGAGACCCAGTACTTC. Its translation: CASSGPGQGAQETQYF. The chain joins TRBV2 to TRBJ2-5; TRBD1 aligns across 11 bases. The V segment lost 4 bases and the J segment 1 base; nucleotides outside the gene matches: 5. Germline V gene sequence: CDR1 SNHLY, CDR2 FYNNEI. The CDR3 consists of 16 residues.

This clone was detected only once. The chain employs TRBV28 and TRBJ2-3; D call uncertain. This CDR3 is 13 amino acids long. The germline gives CDR1 MDHEN, CDR2 SYDVKM. V gave up 4 bases and J gave up 1 base, with 6 bases separating them. The DNA of the CDR3 is TGTGCCAGCAGTTCCGTCGGCACAGATACGCAGTATTTT. Protein sequence: CASSSVGTDTQYF.

This clone has a single count. The CDR3 bases are TGTGCCAGCAGCGTAGAACAGGACTACGAGCAGTACTTC. The encoded protein is CASSVEQDYEQYF. The genes are TRBV9 and TRBJ2-7; D possibly corresponds to TRBD1 (5 bases). CDR3 size: 13 residues. Germline-derived CDR1 and CDR2 are SGDLS and YYNGEE. Trimming shortened V by 0 bases and J by 3 bases, and 7 bases separated the two germline ends.

The chain joins TRBV28 to TRBJ1-4, with 10 positions matching TRBD1. The V gene end was trimmed by 3 bases and the J gene end by 6 bases; junction bases not matched to a gene: 4. The germline V gene encodes CDR1 MDHEN and CDR2 SYDVKM. The CDR3 covers 15 residues. The CDR3 DNA is TGTGCCAGCAGTTTCTTCGGACAGGGGGATGAAAAACTGTTTTTT. It codes for CASSFFGQGDEKLFF.